The rows below give T cell receptor beta chains drawn from one sample of a study of blood T cell repertoires in acute mononucleosis. Produced via immunoSEQ multiplex PCR; TCRdb's table is partial and in-frame only. The sample comprises about 2,300 clones, 55% to 80% of which are singletons, and 40% to 55% rests with the top ten. Sample: EBV GLC epitope tetramer+ CD8+ T cells sorted from PBMCs, taken during acute infectious mononucleosis. The source of these receptors is a woman under 30 with infectious mononucleosis caused by EBV. Each CDR3 is given with its conserved first and last residue. A D gene is named only where the DNA matches it firmly. Clone size is stated in some rows and not others, as once, few, many or a class when expanded.

abundance	v_gene	len	d_gene	j_gene	CDR3nt	CDR3aa
NA	TRBV29-1	15	NA	TRBJ1-4	TGCAGCGTTGGGTCACAGGGAACTAATGAAAAAAAACTGTTTTTT	CSVGSQGTNEKKLFF
NA	TRBV2	15	NA	TRBJ2-2	NA	CASSEGTSPPGSCFF
NA	TRBV27	16	NA	TRBJ1-6	TGTGCCAGCAGTTTAACCCCACCGGCCTATAATTCACCCCTCCACTTT	CASSLTPPAYNSPLHF
NA	TRBV2	14	NA	TRBJ2-2	TGTGCCAGCAGTGAACAGGTTAACCCCGGGGAGCTGTTTTTT	CASSEQVNPGELFF
once	TRBV4-1	15	TRBD2	TRBJ2-7	TGTGCCAGCAGCCCGACCAGCGGGAGTGTTTACGAGCAGTACTTC	CASSPTSGSVYEQYF
NA	TRBV29-1	15	TRBD1	TRBJ1-2	TGCAGCGTTGACGACAGGGGGCACGTTTTTAATGGCTACACCTTC	CSVDDRGHVFNGYTF
NA	TRBV23-1	21	TRBD2	TRBJ2-1	TGCGCCAGCAGTCAATCGTGGGAGGGGAGCGGTAAATTTTCCGTTAACAATGAGCAGTTCTTC	CASSQSWEGSGKFSVNNEQFF
large	TRBV29-1	15	TRBD1	TRBJ1-5	TGCAGCGTTGTGGCGGACAGGGATAGCAATCAGCCCCAGCATTTT	CSVVADRDSNQPQHF
NA	TRBV13	16	TRBD1	TRBJ2-1	TGTGCCAGCAACCGACGAAGAGGACAGGTTAACAATGAGCAGTTCTTC	CASNRRRGQVNNEQFF
NA	TRBV14	16	TRBD2	TRBJ2-7	TGTGCCAGCAGCCAAGATGGAGCGGGGGGGCTCGGCGAGCAGTACTTC	CASSQDGAGGLGEQYF
NA	TRBV9	17	TRBD2	TRBJ2-5	TGCGCCAGCAGCGTCGGCCAACTAGCGGGGGGAGGGGAGACCCAGTACTTC	CASSVGQLAGGGETQYF
NA	TRBV11-2	16	NA	TRBJ2-7	TGTGCCAGCTGCTTAGCTTGGGTAGGGGGGGGAAACGAGCAGTACTTC	CASCLAWVGGGNEQYF
medium-sized	TRBV7-2	15	TRBD1	TRBJ2-7	TGTGCCAGCAGCTCGTCTCCGGGACAGACCTACGAGCAGTACTTC	CASSSSPGQTYEQYF
few	TRBV14	12	TRBD2	TRBJ2-5	TGTGCCAGCCAATCCCCGGGGGGGACCCAGTACTTC	CASQSPGGTQYF
NA	TRBV29-1	11	NA	TRBJ1-3	TGCAGCGCGTCGGAAAGAAACACCATATATTTT	CSASERNTIYF
NA	TRBV11-2	12	NA	TRBJ2-5	TGTGCTAGCAGCGGGTCCCAAGAGACCCAGTACTTC	CASSGSQETQYF